This T cell receptor (beta chain) comes out of a study of blood T cell repertoires in COVID-19. At the level of the study: There were acute and convalescent COVID-19 samples, and they came from the United States, Italy and Spain.

Authors' processing steps: Amplifying reference gene primers gave estimates of nucleated cell counts. Sequencing used immunoSEQ multiplex PCR; TCRdb keeps in-frame clones, though not all of them. The D gene and trimming were derived from the DNA, and the V and J assignments and clone size from that table. The profile shows under 200,000 clones, 75% to 85% of them singletons. One Seattle source followed patients from active infection through their disease course. The TCR was taken from a woman between 55 and 75 years old with COVID-19, enrolled during active disease. The sequencing input was peripheral blood.

CDR3 coding DNA: TGCGCCAGCAGCCAAGATCTTGCCAGGAGGGAGCCCCAGCATTTT. Translated: CASSQDLARREPQHF. The rearrangement uses TRBV4-3 and TRBJ1-5; D is ambiguous. CDR3 length: 15 residues. Germline lookup yields CDR1 LGHNA and CDR2 YSLEER. V was shortened by 0 bases and J by 8 bases, with 14 bases between the two germline ends.